Listed here are 16 T cell receptor beta chains from one sample, sequenced in a study of T-cell memory formation after mild COVID-19. One entry per CDR3 protein results from TCRdb running MiXCR on the 5' RACE reads. The table has under 250,000 distinct CDR3 sequences, around 30% seen once. Sequenced material: PBMCs or a T cell subset sorted from them (not recorded which). Source of these receptors: an adult woman who had mild COVID-19 (a few samples of this study predate the infection). Cell type and time point are not known.

The chain has TRBV27 and TRBJ2-7, with no clear D. The CDR3 totals 13 residues. V dropped 3 bases and J dropped 7 bases, with 13 bases sitting between them. Looked up from germline, CDR1 is MNHEY and CDR2 is SMNVEV (reference sequence). In nucleotides, the CDR3 is TGTGCCAGCAGTTTCCATCCCGTTGGTGAGCAGTACTTC. This gives the protein CASSFHPVGEQYF.

This clonotype was found a few times. The rearrangement joins TRBV10-2 to TRBJ2-3, with 13 bases fitting TRBD2. Germline loops: CDR1 WSHSY, CDR2 SAAADI. V lost 9 bases and J lost 6; bases outside the gene matches: 6. The CDR3 runs to 14 residues. In nucleotides, the CDR3 is TGCGCCAGTAGGACTAGCGGGAGTAAGGATACGCAGTATTTT. Translation gives CASRTSGSKDTQYF.

The chain is built from TRBV10-3 and TRBJ2-1; no clear D gene. CDR3 size: 14 residues. With 6 bases removed from V and 0 bases from J, the gap between germline ends came to 9 bases. The germline gives CDR1 ENHRY, CDR2 SYGVKD. In DNA, the CDR3 is TGTGCCATCAGGGGTTCTAGCTCCTACAATGAGCAGTTCTTC. It is translated as CAIRGSSSYNEQFF.

The gene calls are TRBV5-1 and TRBJ1-1; D unclear. V lost 5 bases and J lost 0, with 8 bases in between. The CDR3 sequence is 13 residues long. Looked up from germline, CDR1 is SGHRS and CDR2 is YFSETQ. The chain's CDR3 is CASRVEMNTEAFF. CDR3 coding DNA: TGCGCCAGCAGGGTCGAAATGAACACTGAAGCTTTCTTT. Full variable domain (remainder filled in from reference TRBV5-1 and TRBJ1-1): KAGVTQTPRYLIKTRGQQVTLSCSPISGHRSVSWYQQTPGQGLQFLFEYFSETQRNKGNFPGRFSGRQFSNSRSEMNVSTLELGDSALYLCASRVEMNTEAFFGQGTRLTVV.

The J gene is TRBJ1-1, the V gene TRBV6-2 or TRBV6-3; no reliable D call. V was clipped by 2 bases and J by 3 bases, with 10 bases between them. Germline V gene sequence: CDR1 MNHEY, CDR2 SVGEGT. This CDR3 is 14 amino acids long. CDR3 region: CASSYSGSYTEAFF. Written as DNA, the CDR3 is TGTGCCAGCAGTTACAGTGGGTCGTACACTGAAGCTTTCTTT.

This rearrangement joins TRBV15 to TRBJ2-1; 13 bases align to TRBD2. This CDR3 contains 15 residues. Per germline, CDR1 LNHNV and CDR2 YYDKDF (reference sequence). V shed 1 base and J 8 bases; nucleotides not matched to a gene: 2. The CDR3 sequence: CATSRGTSGSYEQFF. The CDR3 nucleotides read TGTGCCACCAGCAGAGGGACTAGCGGGAGCTATGAGCAGTTCTTC.

V gene TRBV9 combines with J gene TRBJ2-3, with TRBD2 matching 11 bases. In germline, CDR1 is SGDLS, CDR2 YYNGEE. The CDR3 contains 16 residues. V was clipped by 4 bases and J by 1 base; unmatched bases: 5. The CDR3 loop is CASSTTSGTRTDTQYF. The CDR3 DNA is TGTGCCAGCAGCACGACTAGCGGGACCCGCACAGATACGCAGTATTTT.

The V gene is TRBV30, the J gene TRBJ2-3, with D possibly being TRBD2 (5 bases). The CDR3 extends over 15 amino acids. Trimming removed 0 bases at V and 5 bases at J, with 15 bases between. Per germline, CDR1 GTSNPN and CDR2 SVGIG (reference sequence). The CDR3 nucleotides are TGTGCCTGGAGTGTACGGGTGGGAGCAGGAGATACGCAGTATTTT. Amino acid sequence: CAWSVRVGAGDTQYF.

The chain joins TRBV15 to TRBJ2-1, with 9 bases identical to TRBD1. The CDR3 extends over 18 amino acids. The germline V gene encodes CDR1 LNHNV and CDR2 YYDKDF (reference sequence). J gave up 1 base and V 0 bases, and 7 bases lay outside the gene matches. CDR3 in amino acids: CATSRDWGGQGSYNEQFF. CDR3 DNA sequence: TGTGCCACCAGCAGAGATTGGGGGGGACAGGGTTCCTACAATGAGCAGTTCTTC.

The chain employs TRBV5-1 and TRBJ1-3, with 8 bases that match TRBD1. The germline V gene has CDR1 SGHRS and CDR2 YFSETQ. The junction had 7 bases not matched to a gene; V was cut back by 4 bases and J by 4 bases. This CDR3 has 15 residues. The CDR3 reads CASSVAGGQGNTIYF. CDR3 in DNA: TGCGCCAGCAGCGTGGCAGGGGGCCAAGGAAACACCATATATTTT. The full variable domain, in which reference TRBV5-1 and TRBJ1-3 provide the parts outside the CDR3, is KAGVTQTPRYLIKTRGQQVTLSCSPISGHRSVSWYQQTPGQGLQFLFEYFSETQRNKGNFPGRFSGRQFSNSRSEMNVSTLELGDSALYLCASSVAGGQGNTIYFGEGSWLTVV.

The gene calls are TRBV5-1 and TRBJ1-1; D remains ambiguous. CDR3 size: 15 residues. Germline loops: CDR1 SGHRS, CDR2 YFSETQ. The V and J ends lost 1 base and 3 bases respectively, with 13 bases between them. The CDR3 protein is CASSLSRYSDTEAFF. Here the CDR3 DNA reads TGCGCCAGCAGCTTGAGCAGGTATTCGGACACTGAAGCTTTCTTT.

This chain links TRBV7-9 with TRBJ2-6; TRBD2 matches 9 bases. The CDR3 length is 20 residues. The ends lost 5 bases at V and 0 bases at J; junction bases unmatched: 14. Germline V gene lookup returns CDR1 SEHNR and CDR2 FQNEAQ (reference sequence). CDR3 amino acids: CASSRAGGPSTPSGANVLTF. The DNA of the CDR3 is TGTGCCAGCAGCCGGGCGGGGGGGCCCTCAACTCCCTCTGGGGCCAACGTCCTGACTTTC. Full variable domain (remainder filled in from reference TRBV7-9 and TRBJ2-6): DTGVSQNPRHKITKRGQNVTFRCDPISEHNRLYWYRQTLGQGPEFLTYFQNEAQLEKSRLLSDRFSAERPKGSFSTLEIQRTEQGDSAMYLCASSRAGGPSTPSGANVLTFGAGSRLTVL.

This clonotype occurred a few times. The V call is TRBV7-9, the J call TRBJ2-6; TRBD1 aligns across 8 bases. Germline trimming cut 5 bases from V and 0 bases from J; bases unmatched to any gene: 12. This CDR3 contains 19 residues. The germline CDR1 and CDR2 sequences are SEHNR and FQNEAQ (reference sequence). The CDR3 sequence: CASSAPPTGVSSGANVLTF. The CDR3 DNA sequence: TGTGCCAGCAGCGCCCCTCCGACAGGGGTTTCCTCTGGGGCCAACGTCCTGACTTTC. Supplemented by reference TRBV7-9 and TRBJ2-6, the full variable domain reads DTGVSQNPRHKITKRGQNVTFRCDPISEHNRLYWYRQTLGQGPEFLTYFQNEAQLEKSRLLSDRFSAERPKGSFSTLEIQRTEQGDSAMYLCASSAPPTGVSSGANVLTFGAGSRLTVL.

This clonotype was picked up a small number of times. No DNA is shown, since the ends of the CDR3 on it are uncertain; the CDR3 is the one TCRdb lists. This chain uses TRBV19 with TRBJ1-4. Germline V gives CDR1 LNHDA, CDR2 SQIVND (reference sequence). Ends included, the CDR3 has 11 residues. CDR3 residues: CASTSGEKLFF.

CDR3 DNA: TGCAGTGCTCCCCGACTAGCGGGGGGGCGGGAGACCCAGTACTTC. Amino acid sequence: CSAPRLAGGRETQYF. V and J are TRBV20-1 and TRBJ2-5; 14 nucleotides agree with TRBD2. Germline V lookup: CDR1 DFQATT, CDR2 SNEGSKA (reference sequence). The trim removed 5 bases at V and 5 bases at J, leaving 7 bases unmatched. The CDR3 length is 15 residues.

In this sample, this clonotype turned up a few times. J is TRBJ2-5 and V is TRBV27; weak D call: TRBD2 (6 bases). Germline-derived CDR1 and CDR2 are MNHEY and SMNVEV (reference sequence). This CDR3 region has 13 residues. V lost 7 bases and J lost 4, with 13 bases in between. The CDR3 here is CASKDGRGETQYF. The DNA for the CDR3 is TGTGCCAGCAAGGACGGGAGAGGAGAGACCCAGTACTTC.